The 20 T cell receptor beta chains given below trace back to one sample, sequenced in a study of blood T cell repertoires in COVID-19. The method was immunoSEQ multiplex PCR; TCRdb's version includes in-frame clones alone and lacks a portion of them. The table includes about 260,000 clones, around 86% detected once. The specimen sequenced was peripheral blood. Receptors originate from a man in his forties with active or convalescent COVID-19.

The chain's CDR3 is CASSLLADSYEQYF. Here the CDR3 DNA reads TGTGCCAGCTCGCTTCTAGCGGATAGCTACGAGCAGTACTTC. V gene TRBV4-2 combines with J gene TRBJ2-7, with 7 bases fitting TRBD2. Germline CDR1 and CDR2: LGHNA and YNFKEQ. V was clipped by 8 bases and J by 3 bases; unmatched bases: 10. The CDR3 runs to 14 residues.

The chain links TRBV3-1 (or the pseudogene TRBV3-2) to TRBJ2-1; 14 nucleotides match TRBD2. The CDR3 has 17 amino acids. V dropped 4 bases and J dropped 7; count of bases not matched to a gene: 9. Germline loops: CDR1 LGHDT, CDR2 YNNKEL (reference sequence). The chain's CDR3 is CASSPRLAGGHGNEQFF. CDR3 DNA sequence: TGTGCCAGCAGCCCCCGACTAGCGGGGGGGCACGGAAATGAGCAGTTCTTC.

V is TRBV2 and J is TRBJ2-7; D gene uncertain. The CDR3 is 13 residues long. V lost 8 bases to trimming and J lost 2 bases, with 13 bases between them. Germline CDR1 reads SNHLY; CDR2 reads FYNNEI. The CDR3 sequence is CASPRNSPYEQYF. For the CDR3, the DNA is TGTGCCAGCCCGAGGAATTCCCCCTACGAGCAGTACTTC.

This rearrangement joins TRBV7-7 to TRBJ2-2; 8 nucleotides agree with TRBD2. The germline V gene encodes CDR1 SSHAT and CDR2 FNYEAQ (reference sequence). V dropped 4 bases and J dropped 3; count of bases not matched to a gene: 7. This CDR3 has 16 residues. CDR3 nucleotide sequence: TGTGCCAGCAGCTCGGGCGGGGGGTCGGACACCGGGGAGCTGTTTTTT. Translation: CASSSGGGSDTGELFF.

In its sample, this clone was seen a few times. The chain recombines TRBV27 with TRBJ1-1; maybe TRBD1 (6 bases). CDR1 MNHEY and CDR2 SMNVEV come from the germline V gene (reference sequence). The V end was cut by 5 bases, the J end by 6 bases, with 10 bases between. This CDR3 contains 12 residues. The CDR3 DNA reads TGTGCCAGCAGTACAGGGTTTTCTGAAGCTTTCTTT. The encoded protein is CASSTGFSEAFF.

The CDR3 loop reads CASSTAVRGNTIYF. The DNA of the CDR3 is TGTGCCAGTAGTACGGCGGTCCGGGGAAACACCATATATTTT. This chain connects TRBV19 to TRBJ1-3; no reliable D call. The CDR3 runs 14 residues. Germline CDR1 reads LNHDA; CDR2 reads SQIVND (reference sequence). The germline V and J ends were trimmed by 4 bases and 4 bases, with 11 bases remaining between them.

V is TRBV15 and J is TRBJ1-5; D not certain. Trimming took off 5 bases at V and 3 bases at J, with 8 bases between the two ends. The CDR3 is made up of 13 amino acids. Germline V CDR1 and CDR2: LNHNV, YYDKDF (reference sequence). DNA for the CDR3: TGTGCCACCAGCGGTAGTACCAATCAGCCCCAGCATTTT. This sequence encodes CATSGSTNQPQHF.

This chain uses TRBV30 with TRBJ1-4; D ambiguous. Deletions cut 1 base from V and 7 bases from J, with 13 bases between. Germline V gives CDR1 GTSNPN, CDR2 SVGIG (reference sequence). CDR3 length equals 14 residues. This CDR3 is CAWSAAWRVEKLFF. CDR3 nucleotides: TGTGCCTGGAGTGCGGCCTGGAGGGTTGAAAAACTGTTTTTT.

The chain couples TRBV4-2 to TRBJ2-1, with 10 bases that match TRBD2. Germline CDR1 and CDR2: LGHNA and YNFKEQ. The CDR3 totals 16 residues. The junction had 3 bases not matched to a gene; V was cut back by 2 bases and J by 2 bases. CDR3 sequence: CASSQRSGRPYNEQFF. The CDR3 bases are TGTGCCAGCAGCCAACGTAGCGGGAGGCCCTACAATGAGCAGTTCTTC.

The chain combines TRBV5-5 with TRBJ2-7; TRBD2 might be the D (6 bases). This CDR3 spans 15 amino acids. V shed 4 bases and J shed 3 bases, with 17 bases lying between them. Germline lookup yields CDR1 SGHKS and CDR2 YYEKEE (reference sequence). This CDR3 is CASSVGRDFRYEQYF. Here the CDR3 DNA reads TGTGCCAGCAGCGTGGGGCGGGACTTCCGCTACGAGCAGTACTTC.

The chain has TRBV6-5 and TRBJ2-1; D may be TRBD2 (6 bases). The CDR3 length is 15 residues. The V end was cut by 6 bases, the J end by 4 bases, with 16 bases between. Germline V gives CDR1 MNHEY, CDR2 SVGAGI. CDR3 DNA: TGTGCCAGCAGGGACATCGGGAGTCCTTACAATGAGCAGTTCTTC. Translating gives CASRDIGSPYNEQFF.

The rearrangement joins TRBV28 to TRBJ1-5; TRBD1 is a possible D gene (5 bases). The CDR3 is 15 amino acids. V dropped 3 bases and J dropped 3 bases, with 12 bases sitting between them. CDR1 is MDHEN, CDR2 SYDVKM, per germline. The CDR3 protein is CASSLGGLNNQPQHF. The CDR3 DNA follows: TGTGCCAGCAGTTTGGGGGGTTTAAACAATCAGCCCCAGCATTTT.

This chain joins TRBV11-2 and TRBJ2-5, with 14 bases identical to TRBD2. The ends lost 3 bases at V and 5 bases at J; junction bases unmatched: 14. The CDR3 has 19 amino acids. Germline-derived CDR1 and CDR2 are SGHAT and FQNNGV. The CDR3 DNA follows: TGTGCCAGCAGCTTTGGACTAGCGGGGGGTGGAGGGATTTGGGAGACCCAGTACTTC. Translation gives CASSFGLAGGGGIWETQYF.

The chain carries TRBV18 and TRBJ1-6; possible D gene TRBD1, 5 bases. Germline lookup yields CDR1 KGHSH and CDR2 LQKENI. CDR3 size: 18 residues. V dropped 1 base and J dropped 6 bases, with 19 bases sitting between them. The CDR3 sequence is CASSPQPPVRGSNSPLHF. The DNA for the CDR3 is TGTGCCAGCTCACCACAGCCCCCGGTACGGGGGAGTAATTCACCCCTCCACTTT.

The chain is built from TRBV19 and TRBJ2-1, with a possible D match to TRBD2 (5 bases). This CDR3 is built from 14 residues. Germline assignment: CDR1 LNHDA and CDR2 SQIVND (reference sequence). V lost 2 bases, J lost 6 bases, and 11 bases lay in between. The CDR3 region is CASSIMDSVNEQFF. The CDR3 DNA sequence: TGTGCCAGTAGTATAATGGACTCCGTCAATGAGCAGTTCTTC.

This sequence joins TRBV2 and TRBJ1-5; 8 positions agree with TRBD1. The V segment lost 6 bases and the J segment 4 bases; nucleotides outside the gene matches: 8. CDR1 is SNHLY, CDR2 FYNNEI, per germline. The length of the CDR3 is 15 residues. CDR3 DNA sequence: TGTGCCAGCAGCCCGGGACAGGCGAGGAATCAGCCCCAGCATTTT. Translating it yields CASSPGQARNQPQHF.

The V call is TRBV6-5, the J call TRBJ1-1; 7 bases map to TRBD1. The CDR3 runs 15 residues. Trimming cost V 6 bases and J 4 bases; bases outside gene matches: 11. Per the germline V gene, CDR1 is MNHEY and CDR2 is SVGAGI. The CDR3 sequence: CASSSGTARITEAFF. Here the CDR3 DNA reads TGTGCCAGCAGCTCCGGGACAGCACGGATCACTGAAGCTTTCTTT.

The CDR3 here is CASSSEDTQYF. CDR3 in DNA: TGCGCCAGCAGCTCGGAGGATACGCAGTATTTT. The rearrangement links TRBV5-1 to TRBJ2-3; D is undetermined. The germline gives CDR1 SGHRS, CDR2 YFSETQ. Trimming removed 3 bases at V and 6 bases at J, with 5 bases between. The CDR3 consists of 11 residues.

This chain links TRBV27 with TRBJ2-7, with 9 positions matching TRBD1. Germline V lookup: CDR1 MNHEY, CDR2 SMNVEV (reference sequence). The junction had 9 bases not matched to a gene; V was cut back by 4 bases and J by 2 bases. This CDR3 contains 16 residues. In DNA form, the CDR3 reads TGTGCCAGCAGTTATGGGAGCCGGACAGGGGCCTACGAGCAGTACTTC. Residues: CASSYGSRTGAYEQYF.

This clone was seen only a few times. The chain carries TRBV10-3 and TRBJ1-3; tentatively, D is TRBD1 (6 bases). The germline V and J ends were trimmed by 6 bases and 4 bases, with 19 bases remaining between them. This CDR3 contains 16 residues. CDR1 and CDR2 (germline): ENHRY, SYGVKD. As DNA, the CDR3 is TGTGCCATCAGCGCAGCGGGGGGGGCGAGAGGAAACACCATATATTTT. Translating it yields CAISAAGGARGNTIYF.